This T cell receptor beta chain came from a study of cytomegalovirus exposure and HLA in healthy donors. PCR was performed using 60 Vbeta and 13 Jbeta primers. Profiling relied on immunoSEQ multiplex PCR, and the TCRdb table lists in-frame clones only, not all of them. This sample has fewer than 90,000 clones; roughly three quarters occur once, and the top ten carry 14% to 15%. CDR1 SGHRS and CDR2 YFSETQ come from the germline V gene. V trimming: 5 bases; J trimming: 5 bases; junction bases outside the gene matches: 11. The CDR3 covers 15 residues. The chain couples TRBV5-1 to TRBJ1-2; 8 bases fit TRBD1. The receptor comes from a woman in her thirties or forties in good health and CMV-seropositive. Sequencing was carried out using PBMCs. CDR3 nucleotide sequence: TGCGCCAGCAGTCAGACAGGGGCATCCATTTATGGCTACACCTTC. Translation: CASSQTGASIYGYTF.